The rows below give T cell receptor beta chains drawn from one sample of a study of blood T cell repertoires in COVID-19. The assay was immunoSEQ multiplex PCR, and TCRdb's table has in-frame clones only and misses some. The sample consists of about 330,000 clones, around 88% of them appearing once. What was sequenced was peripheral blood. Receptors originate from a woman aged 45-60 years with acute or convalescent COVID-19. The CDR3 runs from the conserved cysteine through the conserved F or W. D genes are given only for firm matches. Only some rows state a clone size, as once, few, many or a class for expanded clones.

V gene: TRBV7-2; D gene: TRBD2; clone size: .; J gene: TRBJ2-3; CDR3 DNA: TGTGCCAGCAGTTTACTAGCGGGGAGCGCAGATACGCAGTATTTT; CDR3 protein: CASSLLAGSADTQYF
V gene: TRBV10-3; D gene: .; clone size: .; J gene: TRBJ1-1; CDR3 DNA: TGTGCCATCAGTGAGTCCAGAGGTACTGAAGCTTTCTTT; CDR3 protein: CAISESRGTEAFF
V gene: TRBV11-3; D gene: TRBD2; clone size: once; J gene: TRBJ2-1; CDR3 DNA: TGTGCCAGCAGCTCCTTAGCGGGTCGAAACAATGAGCAGTTCTTC; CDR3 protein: CASSSLAGRNNEQFF
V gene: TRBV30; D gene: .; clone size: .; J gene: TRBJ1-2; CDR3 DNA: TGTGCCTGGAGTACTAAGGGACTAGGGGGCTACACCTTC; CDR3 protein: CAWSTKGLGGYTF
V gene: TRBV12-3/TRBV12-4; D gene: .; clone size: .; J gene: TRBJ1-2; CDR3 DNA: TGTGCCAGCAGCCTGGGCCTTGACTATGGCTACACCTTC; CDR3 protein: CASSLGLDYGYTF
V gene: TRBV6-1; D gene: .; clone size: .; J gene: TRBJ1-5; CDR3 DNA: TGTGCCAGCAGTGAGGACAGACATCAGCCCCAGCATTTT; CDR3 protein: CASSEDRHQPQHF
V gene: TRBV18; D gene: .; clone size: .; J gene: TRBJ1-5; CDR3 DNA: TGTGCCAGCTCACGGGACAACGGAGATCAGCCCCAGCATTTT; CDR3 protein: CASSRDNGDQPQHF
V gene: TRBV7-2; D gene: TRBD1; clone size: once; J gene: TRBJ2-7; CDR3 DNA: TGTGCCAGCAGCTTACAGGGGGCCTCCACCTACGAGCAGTACTTC; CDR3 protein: CASSLQGASTYEQYF
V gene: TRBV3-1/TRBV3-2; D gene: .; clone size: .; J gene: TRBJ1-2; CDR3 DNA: TGTGCCAGCAGCCAAGCCTGGGTTGGGGGCGATGGCTACACCTTC; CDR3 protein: CASSQAWVGGDGYTF
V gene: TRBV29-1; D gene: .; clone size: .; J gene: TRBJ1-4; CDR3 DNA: TGCAGCGTTGAGGAGGAAAAACTGTTTTTT; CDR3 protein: CSVEEEKLFF
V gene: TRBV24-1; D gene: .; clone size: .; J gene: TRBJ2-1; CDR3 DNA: TGTGCCACCAGTGATTACTCTAGCAATGAGCAGTTCTTC; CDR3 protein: CATSDYSSNEQFF
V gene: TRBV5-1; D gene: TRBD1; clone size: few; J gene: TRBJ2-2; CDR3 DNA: TGCGCCAGCAGCTCACAGGGGGCGAACACCGGGGAGCTGTTTTTT; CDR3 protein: CASSSQGANTGELFF
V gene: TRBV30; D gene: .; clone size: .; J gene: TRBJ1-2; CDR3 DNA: TGTGCCTGGAGTGTTTTACAGAACTATGGCTACACCTTC; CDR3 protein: CAWSVLQNYGYTF
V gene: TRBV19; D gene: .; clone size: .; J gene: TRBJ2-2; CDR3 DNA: TGTGCCAGTAGGGGGGCGCAGACGAACACCGGGGAGCTGTTTTTT; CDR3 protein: CASRGAQTNTGELFF
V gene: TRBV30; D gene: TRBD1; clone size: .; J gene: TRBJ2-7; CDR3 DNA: TGTGCCTGGAGTGTAACAGGGGGCGTTGAGCAGTACTTC; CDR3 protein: CAWSVTGGVEQYF
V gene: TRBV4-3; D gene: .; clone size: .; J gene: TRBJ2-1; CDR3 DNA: TGCGCCAGCAGCCAAGCGGGATTGCGGTTCTTC; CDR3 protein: CASSQAGLRFF
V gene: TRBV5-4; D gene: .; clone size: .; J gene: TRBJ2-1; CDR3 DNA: TGTGCCAGCAGCGTACTAGCCGTGGGGTCTGGTGAGCAGTTCTTC; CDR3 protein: CASSVLAVGSGEQFF
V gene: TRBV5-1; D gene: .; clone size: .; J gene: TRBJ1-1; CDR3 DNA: TGCGCCAGCAGCTTGATCAGGGATCCTGGCACTGAAGCTTTCTTT; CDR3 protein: CASSLIRDPGTEAFF
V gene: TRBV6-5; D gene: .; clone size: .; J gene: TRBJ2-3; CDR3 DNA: TGTGCCAGCAGTCCGGACGGGATCGACACAGATACGCAGTATTTT; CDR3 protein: CASSPDGIDTDTQYF
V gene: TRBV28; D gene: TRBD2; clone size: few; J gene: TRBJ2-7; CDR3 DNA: TGTGCCAGCAGTCGACTAGCGGGAGGATTTTACGAGCAGTACTTC; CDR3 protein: CASSRLAGGFYEQYF
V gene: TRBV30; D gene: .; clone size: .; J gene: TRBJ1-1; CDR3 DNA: TGTGCCTGGAGTGTAGTGGGGGGCACTGAAGCTTTCTTT; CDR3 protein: CAWSVVGGTEAFF
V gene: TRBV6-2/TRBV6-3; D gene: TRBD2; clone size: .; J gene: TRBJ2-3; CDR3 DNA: TGTGCCAGCAGTTACGGACTAGCGAACACAGATACGCAGTATTTT; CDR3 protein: CASSYGLANTDTQYF
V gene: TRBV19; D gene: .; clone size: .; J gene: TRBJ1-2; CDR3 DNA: TGTGCCAGTAGTATAACCCTGGCTTGGGCGGGTGGCTACACCTTC; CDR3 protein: CASSITLAWAGGYTF
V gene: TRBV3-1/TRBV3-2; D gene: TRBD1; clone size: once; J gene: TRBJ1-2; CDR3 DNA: TGTGCCAGCAGCCAAGATCTTGGGACAGTCGCCTATGGCTACACCTTC; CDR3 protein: CASSQDLGTVAYGYTF
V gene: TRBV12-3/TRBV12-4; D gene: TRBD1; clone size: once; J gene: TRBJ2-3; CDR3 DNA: TGTGCCAGCAGGGGACAGGGAGCAGATACGCAGTATTTT; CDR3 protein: CASRGQGADTQYF
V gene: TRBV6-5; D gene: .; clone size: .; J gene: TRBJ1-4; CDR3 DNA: TGTGCCAGCAGGAGGACAGCAACTAATGAAAAACTGTTTTTT; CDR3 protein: CASRRTATNEKLFF
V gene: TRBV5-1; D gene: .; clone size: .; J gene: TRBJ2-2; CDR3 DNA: TGCGCCAGCAGCTTTCTCAGTCACACGAACACCGGGGAGCTGTTTTTT; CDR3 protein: CASSFLSHTNTGELFF
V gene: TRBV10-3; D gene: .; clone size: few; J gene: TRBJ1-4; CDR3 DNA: TGTGCCATCAGTGATGAAGGGGGTGATAATGAAAAACTGTTTTTT; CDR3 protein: CAISDEGGDNEKLFF
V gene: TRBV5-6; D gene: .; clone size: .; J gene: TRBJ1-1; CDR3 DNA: TGTGCCAGCAGCAGGGTGACAAACCCTGAGGGGGCTGAAGCTTTCTTT; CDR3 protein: CASSRVTNPEGAEAFF
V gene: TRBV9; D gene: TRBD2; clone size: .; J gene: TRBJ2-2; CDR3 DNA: TGTGCCAGCAGCCCCCTGGGACTAGCAGACACCGGGGAGCTGTTTTTT; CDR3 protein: CASSPLGLADTGELFF
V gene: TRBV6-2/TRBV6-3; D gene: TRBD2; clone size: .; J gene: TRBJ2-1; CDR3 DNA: TGTGCCAGCAGCCGACTAGCGGGGTCATGGGAGCAGTTCTTC; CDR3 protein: CASSRLAGSWEQFF
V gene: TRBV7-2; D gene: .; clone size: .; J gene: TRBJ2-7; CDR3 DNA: TGTGCCAGCAGCTTCCGCAGGGTACTCTACGAGCAGTACTTC; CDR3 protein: CASSFRRVLYEQYF
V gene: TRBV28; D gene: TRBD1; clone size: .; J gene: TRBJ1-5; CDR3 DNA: TGTGCCAGCAGATTCCGGGACAGGGGCGTCAGGCAGCCCCAGCATTTT; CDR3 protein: CASRFRDRGVRQPQHF
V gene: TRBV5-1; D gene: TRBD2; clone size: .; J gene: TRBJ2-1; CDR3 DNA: TGCGCCAGCACCCAGCGGGGGGGCTCCTACAATGAGCAGTTCTTC; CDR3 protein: CASTQRGGSYNEQFF
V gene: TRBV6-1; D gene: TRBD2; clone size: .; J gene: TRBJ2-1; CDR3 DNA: TGTGCCAGCAGTGGACCCCAAGCGGGAGGGTACAATGAGCAGTTCTTC; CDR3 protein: CASSGPQAGGYNEQFF
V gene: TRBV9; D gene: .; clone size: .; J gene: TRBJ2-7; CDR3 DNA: TGTGCCAGCAGCGTCGACCCCAGGATCCGGGAGCAGTACTTC; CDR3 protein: CASSVDPRIREQYF
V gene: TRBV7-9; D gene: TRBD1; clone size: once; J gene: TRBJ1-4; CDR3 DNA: TGTGCCAGCAGCTACCCGCGACAGGGGCCAACTAATGAAAAACTGTTTTTT; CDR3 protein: CASSYPRQGPTNEKLFF
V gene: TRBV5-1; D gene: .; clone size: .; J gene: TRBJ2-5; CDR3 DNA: TGCGCCAGCTCATTGGGGGCAGCCCAAGAGACCCAGTACTTC; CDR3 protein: CASSLGAAQETQYF
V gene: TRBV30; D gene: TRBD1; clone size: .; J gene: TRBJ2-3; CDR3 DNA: TGTGCCTGGAGTGGATCGGACAGGGATACGCAGTATTTT; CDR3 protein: CAWSGSDRDTQYF
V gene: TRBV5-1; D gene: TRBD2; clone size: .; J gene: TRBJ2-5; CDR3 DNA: TGCGCCAGCAGCTTGGTTGCGGGGGGGTTGATACAAGAGACCCAGTACTTC; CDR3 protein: CASSLVAGGLIQETQYF
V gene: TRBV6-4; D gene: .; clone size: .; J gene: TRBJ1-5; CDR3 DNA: TGTGCCAGCAGTGACTCGAGGGAGGAAGAGGAGAATCAGCCCCAGCATTTT; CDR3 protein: CASSDSREEEENQPQHF
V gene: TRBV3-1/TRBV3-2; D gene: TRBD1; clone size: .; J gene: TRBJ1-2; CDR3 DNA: TGTGCCAGCAGCCTGGGACAGGGGGAACGGTATGGCTACACCTTC; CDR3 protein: CASSLGQGERYGYTF
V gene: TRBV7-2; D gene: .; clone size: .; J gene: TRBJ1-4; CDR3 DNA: TGTGCCAGCAGCTTAGCCGACACAGTTGCAACTAATGAAAAACTGTTTTTT; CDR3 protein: CASSLADTVATNEKLFF
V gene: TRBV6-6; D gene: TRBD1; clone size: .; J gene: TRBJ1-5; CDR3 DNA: TGTGCCAGCAGACACGGACAGGGGACGAAGCCCCAGCATTTT; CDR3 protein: CASRHGQGTKPQHF
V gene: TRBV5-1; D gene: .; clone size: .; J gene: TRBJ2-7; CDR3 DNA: TGCGCCAGCAGCGCGGAATCGATCGGCGAGCAGTACTTC; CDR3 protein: CASSAESIGEQYF
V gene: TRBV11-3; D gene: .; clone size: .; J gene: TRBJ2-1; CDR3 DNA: TGTGCCAGCAGCGTCCTTGGCGGGGTGAACAATGAGCAGTTCTTC; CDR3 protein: CASSVLGGVNNEQFF
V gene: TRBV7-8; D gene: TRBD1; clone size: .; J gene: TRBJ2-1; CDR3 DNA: TGTGCCAGCAGCGTAAACAGGGGACCAAGGTATGAGCAGTTCTTC; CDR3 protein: CASSVNRGPRYEQFF